One sample yielded the 11 T cell receptor beta chains listed below, sequenced in a study of metastatic and nonmetastatic thyroid tumors. TCRdb re-called the PCR reads with MiXCR. This table holds roughly 18,000 clones, roughly 26% found once. Until they underwent thyroid surgery, no patient had received any treatment. The source material was tumor tissue. The receptors originated from a female donor with papillary thyroid cancer or a benign thyroid nodule (not recorded which). Some clones in this sample may be carry-over from other donors' samples.

The chain links TRBV27 to TRBJ1-1; 8 nucleotides line up with TRBD1. J gave up 5 bases and V 6 bases, and 11 bases lay outside the gene matches. Germline loops: CDR1 MNHEY, CDR2 SMNVEV (reference sequence). This CDR3 is 15 amino acids long. DNA of the CDR3: TGTGCCAGCAGCCGGACCAGGGGGCGAGGGACTGAAGCTTTCTTT. Encoded protein: CASSRTRGRGTEAFF.

The rearrangement links TRBV12-3 or TRBV12-4 to TRBJ2-5, with TRBD1 matching 7 bases. J lost 4 bases, V lost 6 bases, and 11 bases had no gene match. The CDR3 is 15 amino acids. In DNA form, the CDR3 reads TGTGCCAGCAGCCCGGGTGAAGGGGGCCGAGAGACCCAGTACTTC. As protein: CASSPGEGGRETQYF.

This chain connects TRBV7-6 to TRBJ2-3, with 8 positions matching TRBD1. The CDR3 spans 15 residues. Germline CDR1 SGHVS, CDR2 FNYEAQ. V lost 5 bases to trimming and J lost 4 bases; unmatched junction nucleotides: 8. The CDR3 protein is CASSVRQGTADTQYF. In DNA, the CDR3 is TGTGCCAGCAGCGTACGACAGGGGACCGCAGATACGCAGTATTTT.

This chain uses TRBV12-3 or TRBV12-4 with TRBJ2-5, with a tentative D call TRBD2 (5 bases). Trimming pared 3 bases from V and 1 base from J, leaving 15 bases between. The length of the CDR3 is 16 residues. The CDR3 loop reads CASSFWGSVSQETQYF. The CDR3 coding sequence is TGTGCCAGCAGTTTTTGGGGTAGCGTAAGCCAAGAGACCCAGTACTTC.

This clone was seen a handful of times. A clone one base away is much larger, so this may be a read error. The chain carries TRBV30 and TRBJ1-1, with 8 bases matching TRBD1. CDR1 is GTSNPN, CDR2 SVGIG, per germline (reference sequence). The V gene end was trimmed by 4 bases and the J gene end by 3 bases; junction bases not matched to a gene: 7. CDR3 length equals 14 residues. The CDR3, as DNA: TGTGCCTGGAATGCAAAACAGGGGGACACTGAAGCTTTCTTT. Translation: CAWNAKQGDTEAFF.

This chain uses TRBV29-1 with TRBJ2-7, with a tentative D call TRBD2 (6 bases). Trimming removed 1 base from V and 6 bases from J, with 7 bases in between. This CDR3 comprises 11 residues. Germline CDR1 and CDR2: SQVTM and ANQGSEA. In nucleotides, the CDR3 is TGCAGCGTTGAAGTCGGGGGCGAGCAGTACTTC. This sequence encodes CSVEVGGEQYF.

This clone was picked up a small number of times. The chain couples TRBV12-3 or TRBV12-4 to TRBJ2-1, with 8 bases matching TRBD1. This CDR3 spans 16 amino acids. The trim removed 3 bases at V and 6 bases at J, leaving 10 bases unmatched. The chain's CDR3 is CASSLEPGGRGNEQFF. The CDR3, as DNA: TGTGCCAGCAGTTTGGAGCCAGGGGGCCGGGGCAATGAGCAGTTCTTC.

This clone is categorized as medium-sized. The chain is built from TRBV27 and TRBJ2-1, with 9 positions matching TRBD2. The CDR3 sequence is 14 residues long. CDR1 and CDR2 from the germline V gene are MNHEY and SMNVEV (reference sequence). With 5 bases clipped from V and 4 bases from J, the junction kept 3 bases outside the gene matches. The CDR3 nucleotides are TGTGCCAGCAGTCCTAGCGGGAATTACAATGAGCAGTTCTTC. It translates to CASSPSGNYNEQFF.

This clone was detected only a few times. The J gene is TRBJ2-7, the V gene TRBV6-2 or TRBV6-3; D is unresolved. This CDR3 is 12 amino acids long. Trimming cost V 5 bases and J 0 bases, with 5 bases left between them. Germline lookup yields CDR1 MNHEY and CDR2 SVGEGT. The CDR3 here is CASSLSSYEQYF. In nucleotides, the CDR3 is TGTGCCAGCAGTCTCAGCTCCTACGAGCAGTACTTC.

The CDR3 coding sequence is TGTGCCAGCAGTTCGTGGACTAGCCTTCACGAGCAGTACTTC. Residues: CASSSWTSLHEQYF. The chain couples TRBV6-5 to TRBJ2-7; 8 nucleotides align to TRBD2. The V gene's germline CDR1 is MNHEY and CDR2 SVGAGI. The CDR3 totals 14 residues. V shed 4 bases, J shed 5 bases, and the junction held 7 bases outside the gene matches.

This clone has a single count. The V call is TRBV7-2, the J call TRBJ2-2; D is unclear. Germline CDR1 and CDR2: SGHTA and FQGNSA. V lost 0 bases and J lost 1, with 12 bases in between. The CDR3 covers 17 residues. In nucleotides, the CDR3 is TGTGCCAGCAGCTTAGCTGGCTGGGCCCTGAACACCGGGGAGCTGTTTTTT. Translating it yields CASSLAGWALNTGELFF.